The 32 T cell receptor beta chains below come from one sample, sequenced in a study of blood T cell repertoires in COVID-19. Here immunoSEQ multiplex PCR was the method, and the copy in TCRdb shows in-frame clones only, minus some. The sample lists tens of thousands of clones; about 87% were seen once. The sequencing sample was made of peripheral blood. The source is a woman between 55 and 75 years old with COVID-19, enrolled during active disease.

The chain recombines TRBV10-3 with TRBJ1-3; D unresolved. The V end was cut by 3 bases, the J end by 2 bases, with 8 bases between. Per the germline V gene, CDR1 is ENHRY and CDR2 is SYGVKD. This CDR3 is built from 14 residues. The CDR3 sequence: CAISDLSTGNTIYF. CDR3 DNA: TGTGCCATCAGTGACCTTAGTACTGGAAACACCATATATTTT.

CDR3 region: CAWSLGGPGGSFEAFF. Written as DNA, the CDR3 is TGTGCCTGGAGTTTGGGAGGGCCAGGGGGCTCCTTTGAAGCTTTCTTT. This sequence joins TRBV30 and TRBJ1-1; TRBD1 aligns across 8 bases. Looked up from germline, CDR1 is GTSNPN and CDR2 is SVGIG (reference sequence). CDR3 length: 16 residues. V was pared by 2 bases and J by 7 bases, with 15 bases of the junction left unmatched.

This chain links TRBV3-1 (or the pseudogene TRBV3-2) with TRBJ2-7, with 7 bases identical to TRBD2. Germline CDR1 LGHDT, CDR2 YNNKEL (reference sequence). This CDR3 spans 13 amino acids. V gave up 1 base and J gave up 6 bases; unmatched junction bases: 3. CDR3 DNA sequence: TGTGCCAGCAGCCAAGTCGCGGGAGCCGAGCAGTACTTC. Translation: CASSQVAGAEQYF.

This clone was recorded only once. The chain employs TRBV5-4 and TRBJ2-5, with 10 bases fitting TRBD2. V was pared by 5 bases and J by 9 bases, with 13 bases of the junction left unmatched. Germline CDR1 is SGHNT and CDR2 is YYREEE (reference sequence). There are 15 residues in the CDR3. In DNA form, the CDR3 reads TGTGCCAGCAGTCAGAGCGGGAGGGACTCCGTGGCCCAGTACTTC. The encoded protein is CASSQSGRDSVAQYF.

CDR3 coding DNA: TGCGCCAGCAGCTTGGCCGCTGGCAGGGCAAACACCGGGGAGCTGTTTTTT. Protein product: CASSLAAGRANTGELFF. The chain employs TRBV5-1 and TRBJ2-2, with TRBD1 as a possible D gene (5 bases). The germline V gene encodes CDR1 SGHRS and CDR2 YFSETQ. Trimming left V 0 bases short and J 2 bases short, with 14 bases between. The CDR3 runs 17 residues.

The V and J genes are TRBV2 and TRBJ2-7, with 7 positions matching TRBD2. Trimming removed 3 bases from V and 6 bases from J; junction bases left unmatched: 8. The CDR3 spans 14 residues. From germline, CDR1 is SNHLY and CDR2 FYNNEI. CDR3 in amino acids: CASSESLGGTEQYF. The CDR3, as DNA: TGTGCCAGCAGTGAGTCCCTGGGAGGGACCGAGCAGTACTTC.

DNA for the CDR3: TGTGCCAGCTCCGACAGGGTACGTCAGCCCCAGCATTTT. Translation: CASSDRVRQPQHF. The V and J genes are TRBV27 and TRBJ1-5, with 7 bases that match TRBD1. Germline assignment: CDR1 MNHEY and CDR2 SMNVEV (reference sequence). With V trimmed by 8 bases and J by 6 bases, 7 bases remained unmatched. The CDR3 totals 13 residues.

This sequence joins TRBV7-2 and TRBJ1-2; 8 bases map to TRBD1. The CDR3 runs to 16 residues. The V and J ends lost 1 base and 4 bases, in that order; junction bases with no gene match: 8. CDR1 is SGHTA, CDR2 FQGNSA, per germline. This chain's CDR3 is CASSLGGQGAVYGYTF. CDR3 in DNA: TGTGCCAGCAGCTTAGGGGGGCAGGGGGCGGTCTATGGCTACACCTTC.

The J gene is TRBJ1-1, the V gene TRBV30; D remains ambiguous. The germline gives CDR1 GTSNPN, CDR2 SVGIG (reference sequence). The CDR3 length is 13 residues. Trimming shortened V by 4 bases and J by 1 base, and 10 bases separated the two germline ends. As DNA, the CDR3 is TGTGCCTGGACCGAACAGTGGAACACTGAAGCTTTCTTT. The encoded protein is CAWTEQWNTEAFF.

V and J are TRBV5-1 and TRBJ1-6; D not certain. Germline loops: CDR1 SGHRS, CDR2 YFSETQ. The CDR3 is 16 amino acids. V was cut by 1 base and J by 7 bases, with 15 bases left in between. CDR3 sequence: CASSLKGRQENSPLHF. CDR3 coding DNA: TGCGCCAGCAGCTTGAAAGGGAGACAAGAGAATTCACCCCTCCACTTT.

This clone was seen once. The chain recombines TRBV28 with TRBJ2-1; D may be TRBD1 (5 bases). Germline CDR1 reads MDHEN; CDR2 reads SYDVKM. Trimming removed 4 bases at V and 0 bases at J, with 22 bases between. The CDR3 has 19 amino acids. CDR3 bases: TGTGCCAGCAGTTCCTCTTTTCATCGCCGACAGAGCTCCTACAATGAGCAGTTCTTC. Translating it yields CASSSSFHRRQSSYNEQFF.

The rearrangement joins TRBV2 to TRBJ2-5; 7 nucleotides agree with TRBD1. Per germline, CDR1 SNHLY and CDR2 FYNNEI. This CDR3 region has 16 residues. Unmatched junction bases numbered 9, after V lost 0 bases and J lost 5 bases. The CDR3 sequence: CASSEARRGRGETQYF. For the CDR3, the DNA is TGTGCCAGCAGTGAAGCGAGGAGAGGCAGGGGGGAGACCCAGTACTTC.

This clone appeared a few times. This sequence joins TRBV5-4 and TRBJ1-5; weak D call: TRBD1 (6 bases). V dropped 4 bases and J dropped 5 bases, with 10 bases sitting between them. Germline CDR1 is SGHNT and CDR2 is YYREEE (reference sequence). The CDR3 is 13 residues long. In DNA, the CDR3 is TGTGCCAGCAGCCTACAGGGCGATCAGCCCCAGCATTTT. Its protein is CASSLQGDQPQHF.

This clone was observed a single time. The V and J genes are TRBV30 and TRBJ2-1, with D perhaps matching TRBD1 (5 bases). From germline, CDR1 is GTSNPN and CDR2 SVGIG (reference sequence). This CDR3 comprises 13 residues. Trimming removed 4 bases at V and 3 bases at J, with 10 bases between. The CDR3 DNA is TGTGCCTGGAAGGGGTCATACTACAATGAGCAGTTCTTC. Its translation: CAWKGSYYNEQFF.

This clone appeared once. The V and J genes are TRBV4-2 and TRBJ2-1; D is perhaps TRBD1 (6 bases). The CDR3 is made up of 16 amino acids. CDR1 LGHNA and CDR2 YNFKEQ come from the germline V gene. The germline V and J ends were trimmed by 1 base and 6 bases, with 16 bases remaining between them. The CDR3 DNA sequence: TGTGCCAGCAGCCAAGCGCTCCTGGGGGCCGGCAATGAGCAGTTCTTC. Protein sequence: CASSQALLGAGNEQFF.

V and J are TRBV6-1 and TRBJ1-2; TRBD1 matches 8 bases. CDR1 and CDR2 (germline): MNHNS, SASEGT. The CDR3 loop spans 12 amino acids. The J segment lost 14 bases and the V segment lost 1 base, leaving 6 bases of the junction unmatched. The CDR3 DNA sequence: TGTGCCAGCAGTGAAGGGACAGGGCCTAAGACCTTC. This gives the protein CASSEGTGPKTF.

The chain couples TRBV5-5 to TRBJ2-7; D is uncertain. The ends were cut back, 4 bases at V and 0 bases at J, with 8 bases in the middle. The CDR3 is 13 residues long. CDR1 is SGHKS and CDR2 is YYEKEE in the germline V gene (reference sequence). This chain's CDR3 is CASSLYYSYEQYF. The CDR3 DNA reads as TGTGCCAGCAGCCTATATTACTCCTACGAGCAGTACTTC.

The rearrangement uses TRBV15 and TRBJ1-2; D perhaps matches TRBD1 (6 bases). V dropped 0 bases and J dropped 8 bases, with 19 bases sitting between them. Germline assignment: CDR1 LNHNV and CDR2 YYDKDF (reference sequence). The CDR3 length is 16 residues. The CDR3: CATSRENSNRAWGYTF. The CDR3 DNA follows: TGTGCCACCAGCAGAGAAAATAGTAACAGGGCTTGGGGCTACACCTTC.

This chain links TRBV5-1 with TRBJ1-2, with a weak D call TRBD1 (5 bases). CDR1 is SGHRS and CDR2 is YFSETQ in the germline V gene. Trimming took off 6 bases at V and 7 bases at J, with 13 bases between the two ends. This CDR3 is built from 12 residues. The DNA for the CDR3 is TGCGCCAGCACCGGCCAGGGTGCTGGCTACACCTTC. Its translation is CASTGQGAGYTF. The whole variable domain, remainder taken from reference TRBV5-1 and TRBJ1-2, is KAGVTQTPRYLIKTRGQQVTLSCSPISGHRSVSWYQQTPGQGLQFLFEYFSETQRNKGNFPGRFSGRQFSNSRSEMNVSTLELGDSALYLCASTGQGAGYTFGSGTRLTVV.

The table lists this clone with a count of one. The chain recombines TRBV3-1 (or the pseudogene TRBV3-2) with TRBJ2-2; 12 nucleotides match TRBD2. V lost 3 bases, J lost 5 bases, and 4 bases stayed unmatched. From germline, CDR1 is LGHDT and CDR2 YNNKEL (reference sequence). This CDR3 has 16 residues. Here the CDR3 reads CASSQLLAGGTGELFF. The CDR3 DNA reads TGTGCCAGCAGCCAGTTGCTAGCGGGAGGGACCGGGGAGCTGTTTTTT.

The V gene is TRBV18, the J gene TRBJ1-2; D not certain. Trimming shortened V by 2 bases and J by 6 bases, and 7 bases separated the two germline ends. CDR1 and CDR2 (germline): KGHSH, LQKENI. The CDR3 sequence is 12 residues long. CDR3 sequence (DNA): TGTGCCAGCTCACCAGCCTCAGATGGCTACACCTTC. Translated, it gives CASSPASDGYTF.

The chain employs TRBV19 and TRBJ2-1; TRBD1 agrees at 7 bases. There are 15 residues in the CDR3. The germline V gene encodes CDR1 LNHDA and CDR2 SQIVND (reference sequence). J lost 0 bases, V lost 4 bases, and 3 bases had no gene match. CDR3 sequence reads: CASSTDRDSYNEQFF. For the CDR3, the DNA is TGTGCCAGTAGTACCGACAGGGACTCCTACAATGAGCAGTTCTTC.

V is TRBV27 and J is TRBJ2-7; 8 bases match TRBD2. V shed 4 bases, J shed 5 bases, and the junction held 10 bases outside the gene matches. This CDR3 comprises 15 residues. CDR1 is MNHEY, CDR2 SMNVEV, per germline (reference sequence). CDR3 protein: CASSSLSGRSDEQYF. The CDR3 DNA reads TGTGCCAGCAGTTCCCTAAGCGGGAGAAGCGACGAGCAGTACTTC.

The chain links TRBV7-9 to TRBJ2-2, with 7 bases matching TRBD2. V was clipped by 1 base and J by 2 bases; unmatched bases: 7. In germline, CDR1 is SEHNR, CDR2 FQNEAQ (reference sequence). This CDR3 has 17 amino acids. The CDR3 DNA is TGTGCCAGCAGCTTAGTAGGTCTAGCGGTAAACACCGGGGAGCTGTTTTTT. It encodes CASSLVGLAVNTGELFF.

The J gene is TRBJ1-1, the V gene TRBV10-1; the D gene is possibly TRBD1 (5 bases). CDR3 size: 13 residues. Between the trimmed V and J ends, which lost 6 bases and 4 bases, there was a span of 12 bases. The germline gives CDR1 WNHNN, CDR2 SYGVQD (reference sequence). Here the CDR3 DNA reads TGCGCCAGCAGGGCCAGGGATGGCACTGAAGCTTTCTTT. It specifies CASRARDGTEAFF.

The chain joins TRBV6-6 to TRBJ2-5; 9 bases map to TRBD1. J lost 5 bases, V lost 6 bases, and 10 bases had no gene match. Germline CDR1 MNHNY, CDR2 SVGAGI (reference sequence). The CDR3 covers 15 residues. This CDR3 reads CASRGGGQGGETQYF. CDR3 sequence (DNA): TGTGCCAGCAGAGGCGGGGGACAGGGAGGCGAGACCCAGTACTTC.

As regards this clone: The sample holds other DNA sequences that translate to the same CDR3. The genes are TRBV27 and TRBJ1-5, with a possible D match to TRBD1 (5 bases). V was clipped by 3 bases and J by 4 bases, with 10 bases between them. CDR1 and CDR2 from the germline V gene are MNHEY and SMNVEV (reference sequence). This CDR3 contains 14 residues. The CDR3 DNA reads TGTGCCAGCAGTTTCAGGGTTGATAATCAGCCCCAGCATTTT. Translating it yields CASSFRVDNQPQHF.

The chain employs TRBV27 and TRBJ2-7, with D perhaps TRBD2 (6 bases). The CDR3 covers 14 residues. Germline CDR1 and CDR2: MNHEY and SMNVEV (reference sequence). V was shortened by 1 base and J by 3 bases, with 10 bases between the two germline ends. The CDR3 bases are TGTGCCAGCAGTTTATGGGGAGGATACTACGAGCAGTACTTC. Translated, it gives CASSLWGGYYEQYF.

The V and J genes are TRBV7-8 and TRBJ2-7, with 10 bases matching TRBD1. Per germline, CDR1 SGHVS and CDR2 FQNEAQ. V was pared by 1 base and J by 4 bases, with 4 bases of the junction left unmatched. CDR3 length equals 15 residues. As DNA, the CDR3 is TGTGCCAGCAGCTTAGGGTCGGGACAGGGGTACGAGCAGTACTTC. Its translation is CASSLGSGQGYEQYF.

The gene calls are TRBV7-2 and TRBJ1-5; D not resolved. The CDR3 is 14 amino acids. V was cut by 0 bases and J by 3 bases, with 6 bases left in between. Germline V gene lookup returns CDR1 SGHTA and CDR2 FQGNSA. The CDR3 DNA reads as TGTGCCAGCAGCTTAGCGGCAGACAATCAGCCCCAGCATTTT. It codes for CASSLAADNQPQHF.

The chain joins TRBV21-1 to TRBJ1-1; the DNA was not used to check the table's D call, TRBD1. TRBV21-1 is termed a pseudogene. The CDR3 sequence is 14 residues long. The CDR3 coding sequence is TGTGCCAGCAGCAGGATGAGAGGGGGCACTGAAGCTTTCTTT. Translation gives CASSRMRGGTEAFF.

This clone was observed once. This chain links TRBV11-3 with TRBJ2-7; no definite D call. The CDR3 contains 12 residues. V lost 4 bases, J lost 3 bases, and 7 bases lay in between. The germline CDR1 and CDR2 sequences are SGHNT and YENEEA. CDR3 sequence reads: CASSYTDYEQYF. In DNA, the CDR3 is TGTGCCAGCAGCTATACTGACTACGAGCAGTACTTC.